This TCR beta chain was captured by sequencing in a study of T cells after yellow fever vaccination (dated by TCRdb to the late 2010s). For the wider study: Libraries from fractions with low cell numbers were prepared with the SMART-Seq v4 Ultra Low Input RNA kit. To follow T-cell clones before and after primary and booster YFV17D yellow fever vaccination, bulk TCR alpha and beta repertoires were sequenced over time. Two healthy male donors, one aged 18 to 29 and one aged 30 to 40 years, made up the cohort. Blood was collected at multiple timepoints before and after primary and secondary immunization, and bulk PBMC replicates and cell subsets were isolated. Beyond this particular receptor, the publication reports: Compared with the primary T-cell response, the secondary T-cell response was weaker but faster, peaking on day 5 rather than day 15. A small share of clonotypes was detected in both CD4 and CD8 compartments, with the overlap likely arising from convergent recombination. Because the study included only two donors, the extent to which the findings can be generalized is limited. Most clones expanded after primary vaccination (96% of CD4 and 88% of CD8) were re-detected after the booster, suggesting that broad memory maintenance occurred. FACS-sorted repertoires could contain abundant contaminating clonotypes from the bulk population, so computational filtering was required.

TCRdb shows the sequencer as Illumina NovaSeq 6000. TCR cDNA was synthesized by 5'RACE template switching, which introduced a universal primer site and unique molecular identifiers. Priming of cDNA synthesis was performed from both the TCR alpha and TCR beta constant segments. Library amplification used two PCR steps, and the second PCR step added sample barcodes and sequencing adapters. Sequencing of the libraries was done on either Illumina HiSeq 2500 (2x100 bp) or NovaSeq (2x150 bp). On the authors' methods: Reads were demultiplexed and collapsed into UMI consensus sequences with MIGEC, and V(D)J alignment was performed with MiXCR. Vaccine-responding clonotypes were defined with edgeR using replicate PBMC samples, requiring FDR below 0.01 and a log2 fold change above 5 up to day 15. Each bulk clonotype was labeled CD4 or CD8 based on which sequenced repertoire, CD4 or CD8, contained the clonotype at higher abundance. The raw public data were reprocessed by TCRdb itself: fastp quality trimming at Q25, MiXCR clonotype calling, in-frame beta chains only. Rows are unified per CDR3 protein, each entry keeping the most common DNA and genes. What appears here as the V and J calls and clone size reflects TCRdb's work, not the paper's. This sample comprises a few hundred thousand distinct CDR3 sequences, 5.2% of them detected only once. The top ten clones comprise 2.5% to 4% of the sample.

The treatment or condition label on this specimen signifies: live attenuated yellow fever vaccine strain. A standard Ficoll-Paque protocol was used to isolate PBMCs from peripheral blood. Dynabeads CD4 and CD8 positive selection kits were used to isolate the CD4 and CD8 T-cell fractions. RNA was extracted with TriZol from bulk PBMCs, CD4 and CD8 fractions, and dextramer-positive and dextramer-negative fractions. About this clonotype itself: Its recognized antigen is unknown. No base quality information exists; no much larger clone differs at one position.

As encoded in the germline V gene, CDR1 is LGHNT while CDR2 is FRNRAP. The CDR3, from cysteine to phenylalanine, totals 17 residues. The only DNA kept is the CDR3, 51 bases in frame from the first base. A distance of 19 bases separates the germline ends of V and J, which lose 2 bases and 3 bases respectively. The chain uses TRBV12-5 and TRBJ1-1; perhaps TRBD1 is the D gene, with 5 bases matching. The TCR comes from a man aged 18 to 29 who received the YFV17D yellow fever vaccine. Sequenced material: CD4+ T cells sorted from PBMCs, taken on the day of the yellow fever booster vaccination. For the CDR3, the sequence is CASGLTSSRVFHTEAFF. The DNA sequence reads TGTGCTAGTGGTTTGACGTCTTCCAGGGTCTTCCACACTGAAGCTTTCTTT.